This T cell receptor (beta chain) was captured in a study of blood T cell repertoires in COVID-19. This CDR3 region has 15 residues. CDR1 and CDR2 (germline): MNHEY, SVGEGT. The V end lost 6 bases, the J end lost 2 bases, and 14 bases lay between the germline ends. TCRdb's copy holds only in-frame clones and misses some; the assay was immunoSEQ multiplex PCR. The sample carries about 220,000 clones, around 82% recorded once. The specimen sequenced was peripheral blood. The V and J genes are TRBV6-2 or TRBV6-3 and TRBJ1-5, with D possibly TRBD1 on 6 matching bases. The receptor comes from a woman in her sixties or seventies with acute or convalescent COVID-19. CDR3 protein: CASSTAGGGNQPQHF. The CDR3 nucleotides are TGTGCCAGCAGCACCGCGGGGGGCGGCAATCAGCCCCAGCATTTT.